Listed below are T cell receptor beta chains from one sample, sequenced in a study of immune cell composition in non-small cell lung cancer. Method: immunoSEQ multiplex PCR; TCRdb's copy keeps in-frame clones and lacks some. The sample lists over 3,000 clones; under 85% were seen once. Material: lung tumor tissue. The receptors were gathered from a human donor with non-small cell lung cancer. Both conserved end residues are part of each CDR3. Fields, in order: clone size, V gene, J gene, D gene, CDR3 protein, CDR3 DNA. The D gene is left open where the match is weak. Some rows mark clone size as missing; the rest say once, few, many or name a class of expanded clone.

NA	TRBV11-2	TRBJ1-2	NA	CASSSEAPEEGYTF	TGTGCCAGCAGCTCCGAAGCCCCGGAGGAAGGCTACACCTTC
NA	TRBV6-1	TRBJ2-5	NA	CASGRTVPETQYF	TGTGCCAGCGGAAGGACTGTCCCCGAGACCCAGTACTTC
NA	TRBV9	TRBJ2-3	TRBD2	CASSVELAGGQRGTDTQYF	TGTGCCAGCAGCGTAGAACTAGCGGGGGGGCAACGGGGCACAGATACGCAGTATTTT
NA	TRBV5-1	TRBJ2-5	TRBD1	CASSYGQGRETQYF	TGCGCCAGCAGCTACGGACAGGGGAGAGAGACCCAGTACTTC
NA	TRBV7-3	TRBJ2-1	TRBD2	CASSRAGGPSYNEQFF	TGTGCCAGCAGCCGGGCGGGGGGGCCGTCCTACAATGAGCAGTTCTTC
NA	TRBV5-8	TRBJ1-1	TRBD1	CASSFWGQGTQNTEAFF	TGTGCCAGCAGCTTTTGGGGACAGGGGACGCAGAACACTGAAGCTTTCTTT
NA	TRBV9	TRBJ2-4	TRBD2	CASSGIAGDIIAKNIQYF	TGTGCCAGCAGCGGGATAGCGGGGGATATAATAGCCAAAAACATTCAGTACTTC
NA	TRBV6-5	TRBJ2-1	NA	CASTPGSSSYNEQFF	TGTGCCAGCACTCCAGGGTCAAGCTCCTACAATGAGCAGTTCTTC
NA	TRBV29-1	TRBJ2-3	TRBD2	CSVDGLAATDTQYF	TGCAGCGTTGACGGCCTAGCGGCCACAGATACGCAGTATTTT
few	TRBV7-2	TRBJ2-7	NA	CASSLQFGQGGIEQYF	TGTGCCAGCAGCTTACAATTTGGGCAGGGCGGGATCGAGCAGTACTTC
NA	TRBV15	TRBJ2-5	TRBD2	CATSISSGTSGGAQETQYF	TGTGCCACCAGCATTTCATCCGGGACTAGCGGGGGGGCCCAGGAGACCCAGTACTTC
NA	TRBV9	TRBJ2-5	NA	CASSPQGRRETQYF	TGTGCCAGCAGCCCCCAGGGGCGCCGGGAGACCCAGTACTTC